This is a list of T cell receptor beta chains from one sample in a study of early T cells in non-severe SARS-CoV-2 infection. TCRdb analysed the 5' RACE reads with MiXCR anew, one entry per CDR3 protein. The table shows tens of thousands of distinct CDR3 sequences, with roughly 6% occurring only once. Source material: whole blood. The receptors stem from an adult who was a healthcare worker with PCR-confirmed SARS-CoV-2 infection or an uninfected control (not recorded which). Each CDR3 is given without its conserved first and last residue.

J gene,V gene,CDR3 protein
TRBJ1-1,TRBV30,AWSVPSRRNTEAF
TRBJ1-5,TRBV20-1,SASDRGREYQPQH
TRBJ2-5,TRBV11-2,ASSLTGAETQY
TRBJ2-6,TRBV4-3,ASSQDGGAGANVLT
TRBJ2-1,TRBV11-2,ASSALTLGTEQF
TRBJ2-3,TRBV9,ASSAEDRGLIDTQY
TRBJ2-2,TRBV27,ASTTGTGFTGELF
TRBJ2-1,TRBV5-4,ASSSWDSYNEQF
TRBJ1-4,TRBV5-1,ASSRQGSVEKLF
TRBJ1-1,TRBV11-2,ASSLGGTMTNTEAF
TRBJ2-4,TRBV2,ASSVADKNIQY
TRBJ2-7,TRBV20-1,SASRGLAGDSEQY
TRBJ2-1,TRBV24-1,ATRQRSEQF
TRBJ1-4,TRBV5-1,ASSLGGTNEKLF
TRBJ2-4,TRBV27,AGRDSKNIQY
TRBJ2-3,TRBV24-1,ATSDTDTQY
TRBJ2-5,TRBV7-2,ASSHKETQY
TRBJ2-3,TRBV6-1,ASRRQGRGTDTQY
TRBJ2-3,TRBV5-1,ASSDGRDSHSTDTQY
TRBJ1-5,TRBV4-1,ASSRQDRAEGGPQH
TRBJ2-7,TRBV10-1,ASSDHRGQTYEQY
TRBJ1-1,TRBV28,ASRPVGSEAF
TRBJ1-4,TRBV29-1,SVAKGTNVKLF
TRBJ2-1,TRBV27,ASSLSQGFYNEQF
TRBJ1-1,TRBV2,ASSAGGAGTEAF
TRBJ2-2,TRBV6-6,ASSPPGQGYTGELF
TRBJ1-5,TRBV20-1,SASLGVRQPQH
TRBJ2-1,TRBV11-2,ASSLGTGTVDEQF
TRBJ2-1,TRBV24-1,ATSDGGGYEQF
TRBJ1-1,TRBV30,AWSVLGGHGNTEAF
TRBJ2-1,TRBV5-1,ASSPGTNSYNEQF
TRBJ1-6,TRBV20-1,SASQGARNSPLH
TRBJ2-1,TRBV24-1,AAGTFNEQF
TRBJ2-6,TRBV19,ASTPRDRGMAGANVLT
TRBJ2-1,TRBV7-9,ASSGRDGWHEQF
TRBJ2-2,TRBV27,ASSADWRGPPNTGELF
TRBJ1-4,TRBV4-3,ASSQVPGQGEEKLF
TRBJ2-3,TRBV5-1,ASSPNGTANTDTQY
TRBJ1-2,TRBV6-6,ASSPRGRLDGYT
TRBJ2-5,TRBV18,ASLTSLGETQY
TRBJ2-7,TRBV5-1,ASSLGGTYEQY
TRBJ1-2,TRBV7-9,ASSWADPNYGYT
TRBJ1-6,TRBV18,ASSTDSYNSPLH
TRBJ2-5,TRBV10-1,ASSESWETQY